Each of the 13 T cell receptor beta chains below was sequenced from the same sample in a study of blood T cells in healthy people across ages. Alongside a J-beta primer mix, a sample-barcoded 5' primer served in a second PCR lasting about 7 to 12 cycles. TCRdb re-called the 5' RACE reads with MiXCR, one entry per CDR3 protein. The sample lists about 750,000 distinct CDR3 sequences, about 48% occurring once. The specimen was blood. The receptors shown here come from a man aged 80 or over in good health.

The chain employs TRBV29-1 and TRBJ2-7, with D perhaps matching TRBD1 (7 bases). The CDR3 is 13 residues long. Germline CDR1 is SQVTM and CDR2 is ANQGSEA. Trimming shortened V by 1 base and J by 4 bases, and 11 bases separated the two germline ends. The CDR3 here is CSVEGAGGYEQYF. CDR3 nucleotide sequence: TGCAGCGTTGAAGGGGCAGGGGGGTACGAGCAGTACTTC.

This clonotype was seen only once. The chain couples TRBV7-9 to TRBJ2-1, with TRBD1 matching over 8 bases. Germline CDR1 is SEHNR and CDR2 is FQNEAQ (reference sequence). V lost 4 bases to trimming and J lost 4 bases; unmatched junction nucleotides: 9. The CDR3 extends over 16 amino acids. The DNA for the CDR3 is TGTGCCAGCAGCTACGCCGCAGGGGGCGTTTACAATGAGCAGTTCTTC. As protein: CASSYAAGGVYNEQFF.

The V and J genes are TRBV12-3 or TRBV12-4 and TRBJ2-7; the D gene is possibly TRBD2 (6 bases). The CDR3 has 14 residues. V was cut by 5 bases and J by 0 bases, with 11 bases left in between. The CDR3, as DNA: TGTGCCAGCAGTGTCGACGGGAGCTCCTACGAGCAGTACTTC. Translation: CASSVDGSSYEQYF.

This CDR3 reads CASSFTGIRTDTQYF. Written as DNA, the CDR3 is TGTGCCAGCAGCTTCACAGGGATTCGCACAGATACGCAGTATTTT. The chain combines TRBV6-1 with TRBJ2-3; D may be TRBD1 (6 bases). Between the trimmed V and J ends, which lost 6 bases and 1 base, there was a span of 14 bases. The CDR3 spans 15 residues. Germline loops: CDR1 MNHNS, CDR2 SASEGT.

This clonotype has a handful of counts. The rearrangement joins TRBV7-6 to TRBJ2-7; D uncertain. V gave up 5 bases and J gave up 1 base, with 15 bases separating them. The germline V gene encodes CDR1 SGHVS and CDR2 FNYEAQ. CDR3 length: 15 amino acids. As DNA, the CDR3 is TGTGCCAGCAGCCCTCGAAGTCCCCCTTCCTACGAGCAGTACTTC. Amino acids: CASSPRSPPSYEQYF.

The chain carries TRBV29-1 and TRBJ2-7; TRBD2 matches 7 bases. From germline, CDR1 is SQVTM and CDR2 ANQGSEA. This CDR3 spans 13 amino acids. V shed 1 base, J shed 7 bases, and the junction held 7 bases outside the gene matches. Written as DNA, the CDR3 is TGCAGCGTTGAAGGACTAGCAAGAGTTGAGCAGTACTTC. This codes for CSVEGLARVEQYF.

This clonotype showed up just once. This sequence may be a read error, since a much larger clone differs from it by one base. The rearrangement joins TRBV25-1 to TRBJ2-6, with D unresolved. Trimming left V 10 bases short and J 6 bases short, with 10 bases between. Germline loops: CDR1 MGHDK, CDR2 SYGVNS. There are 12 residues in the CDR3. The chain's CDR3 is CANTFEANVLTF. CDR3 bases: TGTGCCAACACCTTCGAGGCCAACGTCCTGACTTTC. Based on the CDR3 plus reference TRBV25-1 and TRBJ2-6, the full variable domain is EADIYQTPRYLVIGTGKKITLECSQTMGHDKMYWYQQDPGMELHLIHYSYGVNSTEKGDLSSESTVSRIRTEHFPLTLESARPSHTSQYLCANTFEANVLTFGAGSRLTVL.

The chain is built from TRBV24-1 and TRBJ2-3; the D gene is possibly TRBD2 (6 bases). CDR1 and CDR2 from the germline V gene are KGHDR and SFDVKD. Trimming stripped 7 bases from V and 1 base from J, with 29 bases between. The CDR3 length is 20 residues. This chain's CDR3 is CATSPVEGAGRGYGTDTQYF. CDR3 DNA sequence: TGTGCCACCAGCCCGGTTGAGGGCGCGGGACGGGGCTATGGCACAGATACGCAGTATTTT.

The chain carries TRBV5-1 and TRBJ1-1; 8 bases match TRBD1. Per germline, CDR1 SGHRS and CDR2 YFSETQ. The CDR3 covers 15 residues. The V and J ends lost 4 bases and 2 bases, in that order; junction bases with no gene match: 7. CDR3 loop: CASSPRGQVNTEAFF. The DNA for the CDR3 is TGCGCCAGCAGCCCCCGGGGACAGGTTAACACTGAAGCTTTCTTT.

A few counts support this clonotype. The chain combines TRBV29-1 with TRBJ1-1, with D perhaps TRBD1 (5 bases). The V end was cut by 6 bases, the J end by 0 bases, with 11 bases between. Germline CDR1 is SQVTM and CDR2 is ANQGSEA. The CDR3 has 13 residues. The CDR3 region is CSVRQILNTEAFF. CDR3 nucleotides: TGCAGCGTAAGACAGATCTTGAACACTGAAGCTTTCTTT.

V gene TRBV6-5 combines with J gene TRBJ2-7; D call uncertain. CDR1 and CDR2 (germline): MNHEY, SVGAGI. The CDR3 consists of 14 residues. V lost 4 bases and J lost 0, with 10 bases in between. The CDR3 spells CASSLTFSSYEQYF. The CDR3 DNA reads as TGTGCCAGCAGTTTGACCTTCAGCTCCTACGAGCAGTACTTC.

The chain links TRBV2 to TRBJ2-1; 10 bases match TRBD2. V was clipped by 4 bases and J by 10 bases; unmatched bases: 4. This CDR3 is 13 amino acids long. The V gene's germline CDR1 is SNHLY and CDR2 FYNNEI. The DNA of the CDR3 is TGTGCCAGCAGTGGACTAGCGGGCCAAGAGCAGTTCTTC. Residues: CASSGLAGQEQFF.

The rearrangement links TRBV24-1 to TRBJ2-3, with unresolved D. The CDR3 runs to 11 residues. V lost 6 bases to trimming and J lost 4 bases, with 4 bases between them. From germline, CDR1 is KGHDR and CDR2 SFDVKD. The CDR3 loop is CATSQSDTQYF. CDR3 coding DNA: TGTGCCACCAGTCAATCAGATACGCAGTATTTT.